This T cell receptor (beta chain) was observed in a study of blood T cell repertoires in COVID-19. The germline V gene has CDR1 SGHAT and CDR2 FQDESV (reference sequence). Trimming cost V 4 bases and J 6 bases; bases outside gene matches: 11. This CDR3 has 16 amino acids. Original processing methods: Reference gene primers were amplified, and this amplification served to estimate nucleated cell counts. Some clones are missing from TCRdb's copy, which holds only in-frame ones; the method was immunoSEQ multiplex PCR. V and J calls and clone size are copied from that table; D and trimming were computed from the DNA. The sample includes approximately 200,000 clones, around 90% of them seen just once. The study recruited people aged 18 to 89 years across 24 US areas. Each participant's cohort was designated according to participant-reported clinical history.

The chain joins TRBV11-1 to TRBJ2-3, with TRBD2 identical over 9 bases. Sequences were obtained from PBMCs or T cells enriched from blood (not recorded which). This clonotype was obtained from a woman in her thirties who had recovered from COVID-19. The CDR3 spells CASSYPGLAASDTQYF. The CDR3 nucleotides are TGTGCCAGCAGCTACCCGGGACTAGCCGCCTCGGATACGCAGTATTTT. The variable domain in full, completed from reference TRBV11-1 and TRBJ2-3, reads EAEVAQSPRYKITEKSQAVAFWCDPISGHATLYWYRQILGQGPELLVQFQDESVVDDSQLPKDRFSAERLKGVDSTLKIQPAELGDSAMYLCASSYPGLAASDTQYFGPGTRLTVL.